The 6 T cell receptor beta chains listed next were all sequenced from one sample in a study of CD8 T cells in Susac syndrome. When the RNA was reverse transcribed, random hexamers were used with an input of about 0.5 to 1 ug. TCRdb ran MiXCR on the immunoSEQ multiplex PCR reads and lists one entry per CDR3 protein. This sample has hundreds of thousands of distinct CDR3 sequences; just under 95% occur once, and the top ten carry about 0.071%. Sequencing used CD4+ T cells from PBMCs. These receptors were collected from a human donor with multiple sclerosis.

The chain has TRBV14 and TRBJ1-1, with D uncertain. V was clipped by 0 bases and J by 2 bases, with 4 bases between them. Germline assignment: CDR1 SGHDN and CDR2 FVKESK. This CDR3 is 13 amino acids long. The CDR3 protein is CASSQDGNTEAFF. CDR3 coding DNA: TGTGCCAGCAGCCAAGATGGCAACACTGAAGCTTTCTTT.

This chain connects TRBV14 to TRBJ2-7; a possible D gene is TRBD2 (6 bases). Trimming removed 3 bases at V and 9 bases at J, with 15 bases between. The germline gives CDR1 SGHDN, CDR2 FVKESK. The CDR3 consists of 13 residues. This chain's CDR3 is CASSHFKVGGQYV. Here the CDR3 DNA reads TGTGCCAGCAGCCATTTCAAGGTGGGGGGGCAGTACGTC.

The chain links TRBV5-4 to TRBJ2-3; D perhaps matches TRBD1 (5 bases). CDR3 length equals 15 residues. V was pared by 4 bases and J by 2 bases, with 14 bases between. Germline CDR1 is SGHNT and CDR2 is YYREEE (reference sequence). As DNA, the CDR3 is TGTGCCAGCAGCCCCCGTCAGGGAAACACAGATACGCAGTATTTT. Translated, it gives CASSPRQGNTDTQYF.

The V and J genes are TRBV7-2 and TRBJ2-7; possible D gene TRBD2, 7 bases. V lost 2 bases and J lost 6, with 17 bases in between. From germline, CDR1 is SGHTA and CDR2 FQGNSA. The CDR3 loop spans 15 amino acids. The CDR3 spells CASSLTGREQGEQYV. In DNA, the CDR3 is TGTGCCAGCAGCTTAACAGGGAGGGAGCAGGGCGAGCAGTACGTC.

The gene calls are TRBV19 and TRBJ1-4; D is possibly TRBD1 (5 bases). The CDR3 is made up of 16 amino acids. Germline CDR1 and CDR2: LNHDA and SQIVND (reference sequence). V was cut by 7 bases and J by 8 bases, with 23 bases left in between. This chain's CDR3 is CASIPTGTRLGEKLFF. DNA for the CDR3: TGTGCCAGTATCCCAACCGGGACCAGATTAGGGGAAAAACTGTTTTTT.

This clonotype showed up just once. J is TRBJ1-1 and V is TRBV2; D remains unclear. CDR1 is SNHLY, CDR2 FYNNEI, per germline. The CDR3 is made up of 13 amino acids. Trimming shortened V by 6 bases and J by 1 base, and 9 bases separated the two germline ends. The DNA of the CDR3 is TGTGCCAGCAGACCCGGACGGAACACTGAAGCTTTCTTT. It translates to CASRPGRNTEAFF. Full variable domain (missing parts from reference TRBV2 and TRBJ1-1): EPEVTQTPSHQVTQMGQEVILRCVPISNHLYFYWYRQILGQKVEFLVSFYNNEISEKSEIFDDQFSVERPDGSNFTLKIRSTKLEDSAMYFCASRPGRNTEAFFGQGTRLTVV.